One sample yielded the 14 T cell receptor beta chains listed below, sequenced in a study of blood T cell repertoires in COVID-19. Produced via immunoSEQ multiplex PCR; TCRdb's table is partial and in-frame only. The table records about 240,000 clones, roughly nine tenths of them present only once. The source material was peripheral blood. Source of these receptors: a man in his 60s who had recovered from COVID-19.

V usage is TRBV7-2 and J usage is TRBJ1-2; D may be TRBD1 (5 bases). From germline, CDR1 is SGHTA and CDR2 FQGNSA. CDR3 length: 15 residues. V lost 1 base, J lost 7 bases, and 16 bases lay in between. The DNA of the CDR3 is TGTGCCAGCAGCTTAGATTTGGCAGGGCGGACTGGCTACACCTTC. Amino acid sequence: CASSLDLAGRTGYTF. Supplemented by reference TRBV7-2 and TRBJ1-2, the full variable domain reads GAGVSQSPSNKVTEKGKDVELRCDPISGHTALYWYRQSLGQGLEFLIYFQGNSAPDKSGLPSDRFSAERTGGSVSTLTIQRTQQEDSAVYLCASSLDLAGRTGYTFGSGTRLTVV.

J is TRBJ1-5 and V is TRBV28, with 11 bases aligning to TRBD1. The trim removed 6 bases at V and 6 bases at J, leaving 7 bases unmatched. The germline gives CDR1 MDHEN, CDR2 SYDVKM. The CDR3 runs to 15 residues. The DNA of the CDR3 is TGTGCCAGCAGCAGCGGGACAGGGGGGAGTCAGCCCCAGCATTTT. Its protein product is CASSSGTGGSQPQHF.

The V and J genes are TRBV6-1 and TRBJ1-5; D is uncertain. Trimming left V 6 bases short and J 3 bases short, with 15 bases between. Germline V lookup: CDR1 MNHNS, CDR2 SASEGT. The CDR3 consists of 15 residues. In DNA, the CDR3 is TGTGCCAGCAGGACGCCGGCGGAACCCAATCAGCCCCAGCATTTT. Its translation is CASRTPAEPNQPQHF.

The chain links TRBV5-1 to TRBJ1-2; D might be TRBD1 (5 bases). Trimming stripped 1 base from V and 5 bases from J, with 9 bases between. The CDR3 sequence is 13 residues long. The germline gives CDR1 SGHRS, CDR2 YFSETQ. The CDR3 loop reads CASSLFAGYGYTF. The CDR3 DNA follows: TGCGCCAGCAGCTTGTTCGCAGGGTATGGCTACACCTTC.

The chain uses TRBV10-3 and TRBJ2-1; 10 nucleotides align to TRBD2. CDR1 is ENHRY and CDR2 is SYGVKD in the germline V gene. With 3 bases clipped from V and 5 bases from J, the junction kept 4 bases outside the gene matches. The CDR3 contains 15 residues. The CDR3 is CAISDRLAGDNEQFF. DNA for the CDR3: TGTGCCATCAGTGACCGTCTAGCGGGGGACAATGAGCAGTTCTTC.

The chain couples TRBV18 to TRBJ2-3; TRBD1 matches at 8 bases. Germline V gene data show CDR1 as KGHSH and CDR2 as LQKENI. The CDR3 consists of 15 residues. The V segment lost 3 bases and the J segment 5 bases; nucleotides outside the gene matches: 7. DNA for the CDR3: TGTGCCAGCTCACCTACGGACAGGGAAGGAGATACGCAGTATTTT. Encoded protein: CASSPTDREGDTQYF.

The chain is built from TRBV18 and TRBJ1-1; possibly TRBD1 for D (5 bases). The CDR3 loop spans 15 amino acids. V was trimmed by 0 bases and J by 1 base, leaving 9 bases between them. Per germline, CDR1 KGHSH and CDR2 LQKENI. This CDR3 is CASSPPGTKNTEAFF. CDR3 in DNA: TGTGCCAGCTCACCACCCGGGACTAAGAACACTGAAGCTTTCTTT.

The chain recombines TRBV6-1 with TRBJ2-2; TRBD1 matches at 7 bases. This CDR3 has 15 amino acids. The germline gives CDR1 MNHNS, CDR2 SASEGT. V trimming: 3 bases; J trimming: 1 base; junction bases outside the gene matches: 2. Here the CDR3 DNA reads TGTGCCAGCAGTGAGTGGACAGGGAACACCGGGGAGCTGTTTTTT. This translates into CASSEWTGNTGELFF.

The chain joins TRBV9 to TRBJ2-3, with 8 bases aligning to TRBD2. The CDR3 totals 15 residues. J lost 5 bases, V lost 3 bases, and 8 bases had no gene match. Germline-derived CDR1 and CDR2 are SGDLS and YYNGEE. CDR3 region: CASSASGGVQDTQYF. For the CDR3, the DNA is TGTGCCAGCAGCGCCAGCGGGGGTGTTCAAGATACGCAGTATTTT.

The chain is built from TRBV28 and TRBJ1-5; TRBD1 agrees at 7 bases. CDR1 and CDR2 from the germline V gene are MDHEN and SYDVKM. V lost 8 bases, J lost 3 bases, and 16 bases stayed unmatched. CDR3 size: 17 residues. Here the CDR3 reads CASGNTALRGTNQPQHF. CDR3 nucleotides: TGTGCCAGCGGCAACACAGCTCTCAGGGGGACCAATCAGCCCCAGCATTTT.

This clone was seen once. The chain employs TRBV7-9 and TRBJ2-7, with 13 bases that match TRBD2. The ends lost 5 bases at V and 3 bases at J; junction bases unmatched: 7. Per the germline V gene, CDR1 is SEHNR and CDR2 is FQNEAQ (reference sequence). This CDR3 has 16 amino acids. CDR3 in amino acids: CASSLLTSGGFYEQYF. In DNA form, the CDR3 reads TGTGCCAGCAGCCTACTGACTAGCGGGGGGTTCTACGAGCAGTACTTC.

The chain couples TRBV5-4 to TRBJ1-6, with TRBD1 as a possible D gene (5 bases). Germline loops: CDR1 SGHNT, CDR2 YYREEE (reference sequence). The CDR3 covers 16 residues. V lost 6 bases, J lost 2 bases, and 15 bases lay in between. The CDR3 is CASNQQETAYNSPLHF. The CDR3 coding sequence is TGTGCCAGCAACCAACAGGAGACAGCCTATAATTCACCCCTCCACTTT.

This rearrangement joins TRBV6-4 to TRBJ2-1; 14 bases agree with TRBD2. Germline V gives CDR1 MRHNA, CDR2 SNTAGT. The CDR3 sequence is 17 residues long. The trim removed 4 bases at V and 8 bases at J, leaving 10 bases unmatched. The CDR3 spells CASSAYGLAGGVDEQFF. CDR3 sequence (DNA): TGTGCCAGCAGTGCCTACGGACTAGCGGGGGGCGTCGATGAGCAGTTCTTC.

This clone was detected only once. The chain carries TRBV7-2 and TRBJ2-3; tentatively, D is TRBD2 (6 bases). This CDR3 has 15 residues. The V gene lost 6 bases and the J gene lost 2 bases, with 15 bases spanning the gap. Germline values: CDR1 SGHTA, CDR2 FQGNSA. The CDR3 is CASRPAGRVTDTQYF. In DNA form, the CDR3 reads TGTGCCAGCAGGCCAGCGGGTCGTGTCACAGATACGCAGTATTTT.